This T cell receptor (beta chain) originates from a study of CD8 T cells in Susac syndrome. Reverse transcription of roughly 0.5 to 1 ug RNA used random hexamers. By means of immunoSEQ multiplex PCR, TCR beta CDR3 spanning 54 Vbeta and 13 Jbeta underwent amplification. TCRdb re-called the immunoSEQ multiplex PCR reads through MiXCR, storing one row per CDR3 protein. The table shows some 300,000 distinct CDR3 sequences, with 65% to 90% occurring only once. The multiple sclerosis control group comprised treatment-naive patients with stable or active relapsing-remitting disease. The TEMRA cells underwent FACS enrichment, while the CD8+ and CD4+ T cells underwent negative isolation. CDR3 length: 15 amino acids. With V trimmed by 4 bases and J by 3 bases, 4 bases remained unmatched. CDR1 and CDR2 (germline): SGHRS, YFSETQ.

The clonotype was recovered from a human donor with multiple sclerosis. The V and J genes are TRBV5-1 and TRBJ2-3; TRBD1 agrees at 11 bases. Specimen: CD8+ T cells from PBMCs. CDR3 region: CASSVGTGGTDTQYF. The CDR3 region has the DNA TGCGCCAGCAGCGTTGGGACAGGGGGGACAGATACGCAGTATTTT.